This TCR beta chain was found in a study of blood T cells in healthy people across ages. A sample-barcoded 5' primer and a J-beta primer mix were used in a second PCR of about 6 to 11 cycles. A tag from a template-switch adaptor with 12 random nucleotides marked each cDNA molecule. TCRdb re-analysed the 5' RACE reads in MiXCR, keeping a single row per CDR3 protein. The table has some 900,000 distinct CDR3 sequences, roughly 43% seen once; the top ten hold around 15%. CDR1 MDHEN and CDR2 SYDVKM come from the germline V gene. This CDR3 is built from 18 residues. V lost 0 bases and J 0 bases, leaving 14 bases between the germline ends. Each donor's blood draw was roughly 10 milliliters of peripheral blood. Study-wide results and caveats: Unsorted PBMC material precluded a definitive naive versus antigen-experienced comparison. Donor CMV status, an unknown factor, possibly confounded changes in expanded clonotypes.

In its sample, this clonotype was seen many times. What it binds is unknown. This TCR was recovered from a man younger than 40 in good health. Sequenced material: blood. The chain recombines TRBV28 with TRBJ1-4; a weak D match, TRBD1 (5 bases). The CDR3 loop reads CASSLWDIGEATNEKLFF. DNA of the CDR3: TGTGCCAGCAGTTTATGGGACATTGGGGAGGCAACTAATGAAAAACTGTTTTTT.